What follows are 29 T cell receptor beta chains derived from one specimen sequenced in a study of T cell responses to AZD1222 COVID-19 vaccine. Measured with immunoSEQ multiplex PCR; TCRdb has only the in-frame clones, and not every one. Here the sample spans around 80,000 clones, approximately 91% being singletons. Specimen: peripheral blood, collected on day 0 of AZD1222 vaccination. These receptor sequences come from an adult in good health.

The chain employs TRBV5-1 and TRBJ2-5; D remains unclear. Germline V gene data show CDR1 as SGHRS and CDR2 as YFSETQ. CDR3 length: 14 residues. V was clipped by 0 bases and J by 5 bases, with 11 bases between them. CDR3 residues: CASSLEGSRETQYF. The CDR3 DNA reads as TGCGCCAGCAGCTTGGAGGGTTCGCGGGAGACCCAGTACTTC.

CDR3 region: CASSQEGTGNQPQHF. CDR3 sequence (DNA): TGTGCCAGCAGCCAAGAGGGTACAGGTAATCAGCCCCAGCATTTT. The J gene is TRBJ1-5, the V gene TRBV3-1 (or the pseudogene TRBV3-2), with TRBD1 as a possible D gene (5 bases). This CDR3 comprises 15 residues. Germline-derived CDR1 and CDR2 are LGHDT and YNNKEL (reference sequence). V lost 0 bases and J lost 4, with 10 bases in between.

This chain connects TRBV28 to TRBJ1-1; D is unresolved. This CDR3 has 12 amino acids. CDR1 is MDHEN, CDR2 SYDVKM, per germline. CDR3 sequence reads: CASQGSYTEAFF. CDR3 in DNA: TGTGCTTCCCAAGGCTCCTACACTGAAGCTTTCTTT.

The J gene is TRBJ2-2, the V gene TRBV18; perhaps TRBD1 as D (5 bases). Looked up from germline, CDR1 is KGHSH and CDR2 is LQKENI. CDR3 length: 15 residues. Between the trimmed V and J ends, which lost 3 bases and 1 base, there was a span of 9 bases. As DNA, the CDR3 is TGTGCCAGCTCACCTGGGGCAGGGAACACCGGGGAGCTGTTTTTT. Its translation: CASSPGAGNTGELFF.

The chain recombines TRBV5-6 with TRBJ2-2; D remains unclear. The germline V gene encodes CDR1 SGHDT and CDR2 YYEEEE. Between the trimmed V and J ends, which lost 4 bases and 3 bases, there was a span of 13 bases. The CDR3 totals 15 residues. CDR3 DNA: TGTGCCAGCAGCGGCGGCCTCCGGGACACCGGGGAGCTGTTTTTT. Translated: CASSGGLRDTGELFF.

This chain connects TRBV5-5 to TRBJ2-1, with 7 nucleotides matching TRBD2. CDR1 is SGHKS, CDR2 YYEKEE, per germline (reference sequence). The CDR3 sequence is 16 residues long. V lost 1 base and J lost 5; bases outside the gene matches: 9. The CDR3 is CASSLSGEGIHNEQFF. CDR3 DNA: TGTGCCAGCAGCTTGTCGGGGGAGGGGATTCACAATGAGCAGTTCTTC.

In its sample, this clone was seen once. The chain links TRBV12-5 to TRBJ1-6, with D possibly being TRBD1 (5 bases). Germline CDR1 LGHNT, CDR2 FRNRAP. The CDR3 runs to 16 residues. The V and J ends lost 3 bases and 9 bases respectively, with 18 bases between them. The CDR3 region has the DNA TGTGCTAGTGGTTTACCCGGGACTTCGACTTCTTCACCCCTCCACTTT. Protein: CASGLPGTSTSSPLHF.

The chain has TRBV7-2 and TRBJ1-1; D might be TRBD1 (5 bases). The ends were cut back, 5 bases at V and 9 bases at J, with 22 bases in the middle. The CDR3 sequence is 15 residues long. The V gene's germline CDR1 is SGHTA and CDR2 FQGNSA. CDR3 DNA sequence: TGTGCCAGCAGCCCCGATGGACATCCAAGTCTTCAAGCTTTCTTT. Protein: CASSPDGHPSLQAFF.

The chain joins TRBV12-3 or TRBV12-4 to TRBJ2-7; TRBD1 or TRBD2 may be the D gene (5 bases each). This CDR3 contains 13 residues. The V end lost 6 bases, the J end lost 3 bases, and 12 bases lay between the germline ends. DNA of the CDR3: TGTGCCAGCAGCCCAGACAGCGGCTACGAGCAGTACGTC. Translated: CASSPDSGYEQYV.

This chain uses TRBV28 with TRBJ1-5; weak D call: TRBD1 (5 bases). This CDR3 contains 12 residues. From germline, CDR1 is MDHEN and CDR2 SYDVKM. With 2 bases removed from V and 7 bases from J, the gap between germline ends came to 6 bases. The CDR3 nucleotides are TGTGCCAGCAGTTTAGCAGGGCAGCCCCAGCATTTT. This translates into CASSLAGQPQHF. The whole variable domain, remainder taken from reference TRBV28 and TRBJ1-5, is DVKVTQSSRYLVKRTGEKVFLECVQDMDHENMFWYRQDPGLGLRLIYFSYDVKMKEKGDIPEGYSVSREKKERFSLILESASTNQTSMYLCASSLAGQPQHFGDGTRLSIL.

The chain uses TRBV28 and TRBJ2-7, with D unresolved. Germline assignment: CDR1 MDHEN and CDR2 SYDVKM. Deletions cut 2 bases from V and 7 bases from J, with 15 bases between. The CDR3 extends over 14 amino acids. CDR3 DNA sequence: TGTGCCAGCAGTTTAGACACCGGAAGGGAAGAGCAGTACTTC. This encodes CASSLDTGREEQYF.

The chain employs TRBV10-3 and TRBJ2-7, with 9 nucleotides matching TRBD1. CDR3 size: 14 residues. With V trimmed by 5 bases and J by 6 bases, 8 bases remained unmatched. Germline CDR1 is ENHRY and CDR2 is SYGVKD. The CDR3 loop is CAISPQGARAEQYF. The CDR3 DNA is TGTGCCATCAGTCCACAGGGGGCGCGAGCCGAGCAGTACTTC.

The chain has TRBV10-2 and TRBJ2-7, with D perhaps assigned TRBD1 or TRBD2 (6 bases each). Looked up from germline, CDR1 is WSHSY and CDR2 is SAAADI. The V gene lost 3 bases and the J gene lost 6 bases, with 18 bases spanning the gap. The CDR3 runs to 15 residues. The CDR3: CASSDPGGPKGEQYV. The CDR3 nucleotides read TGCGCCAGCAGTGACCCCGGGGGCCCAAAGGGCGAGCAGTACGTC.

The rearrangement joins TRBV28 to TRBJ2-7, with TRBD1 identical over 11 bases. With V trimmed by 5 bases and J by 7 bases, 7 bases remained unmatched. Germline V gene data show CDR1 as MDHEN and CDR2 as SYDVKM. CDR3 length: 14 residues. The CDR3 protein is CASSPGQGAPEQYF. Here the CDR3 DNA reads TGTGCCAGCAGTCCCGGACAGGGGGCCCCTGAGCAGTACTTC. Using reference TRBV28 and TRBJ2-7 for the parts outside the CDR3, the full variable domain is DVKVTQSSRYLVKRTGEKVFLECVQDMDHENMFWYRQDPGLGLRLIYFSYDVKMKEKGDIPEGYSVSREKKERFSLILESASTNQTSMYLCASSPGQGAPEQYFGPGTRLTVT.

The chain is built from TRBV4-1 and TRBJ1-1; 8 nucleotides align to TRBD1. The length of the CDR3 is 13 residues. Germline CDR1 MGHRA, CDR2 YSYEKL. The junction had 1 base not matched to a gene; V was cut back by 4 bases and J by 3 bases. The CDR3 spells CASSPQGDTEAFF. CDR3 in DNA: TGCGCCAGCAGCCCACAGGGGGACACTGAAGCTTTCTTT.

CDR3 region: CASSEIWGIGGFYEQYF. For the CDR3, the DNA is TGTGCCAGCAGTGAGATATGGGGTATAGGGGGTTTCTACGAGCAGTACTTC. V is TRBV6-1 and J is TRBJ2-7, with a possible D match to TRBD1 (6 bases). CDR1 MNHNS and CDR2 SASEGT come from the germline V gene. Trimming took off 3 bases at V and 3 bases at J, with 21 bases between the two ends. The CDR3 runs to 17 residues.

The chain is built from TRBV29-1 and TRBJ1-2; 7 bases align to TRBD1. J was trimmed by 2 bases and V by 6 bases; bases with no gene match: 12. The CDR3 runs 15 residues. Looked up from germline, CDR1 is SQVTM and CDR2 is ANQGSEA. The CDR3 DNA reads as TGCAGCGTGACCGGGACAGCCACCCCCAACTATGGCTACACCTTC. It codes for CSVTGTATPNYGYTF.

The chain combines TRBV5-4 with TRBJ2-7; 12 positions agree with TRBD1. Per the germline V gene, CDR1 is SGHNT and CDR2 is YYREEE (reference sequence). There are 15 residues in the CDR3. Trimming at V came to 5 bases and at J to 5 bases, leaving 8 bases not matched to a gene. CDR3 DNA: TGTGCCAGCAGTATAGGGACAGGGGGCCAGGACGAGCAGTACGTC. This gives the protein CASSIGTGGQDEQYV.

This clone has a handful of counts. This chain joins TRBV10-3 and TRBJ2-3; possibly TRBD1 for D (6 bases). Germline CDR1 ENHRY, CDR2 SYGVKD. The ends were cut back, 2 bases at V and 5 bases at J, with 11 bases in the middle. The CDR3 is made up of 14 amino acids. The CDR3 loop reads CAISETGQKDTQYF. CDR3 bases: TGTGCCATCAGTGAGACCGGACAGAAAGATACGCAGTATTTT.

This clone was observed once. This sample also contains other DNA sequences that code for the same CDR3. This sequence joins TRBV3-1 (or the pseudogene TRBV3-2) and TRBJ2-1, with 11 bases lining up with TRBD2. The CDR3 contains 15 residues. V lost 6 bases, J lost 1 base, and 2 bases stayed unmatched. CDR1 is LGHDT, CDR2 YNNKEL, per germline (reference sequence). The CDR3 reads CASSPSGGSYNEQFF. For the CDR3, the DNA is TGTGCCAGCAGTCCTAGCGGGGGGTCCTACAATGAGCAGTTCTTC.

For the CDR3, the DNA is TGTGCCAGTAGCCCCCTAGGGGATGACGGGGAGCTGTTTTTT. Translated: CASSPLGDDGELFF. The genes are TRBV19 and TRBJ2-2, with a tentative D call TRBD1 (5 bases). V shed 6 bases and J shed 7 bases, with 15 bases lying between them. This CDR3 spans 14 amino acids. Germline lookup yields CDR1 LNHDA and CDR2 SQIVND (reference sequence).

The V and J genes are TRBV9 and TRBJ2-6; D is unresolved. The germline V gene encodes CDR1 SGDLS and CDR2 YYNGEE. The V and J ends lost 1 base and 11 bases respectively, with 4 bases between them. The CDR3 covers 11 residues. The CDR3: CASSVNDVLTF. In DNA form, the CDR3 reads TGTGCCAGCAGCGTAAATGACGTCCTGACTTTC. Full variable domain (remainder filled in from reference TRBV9 and TRBJ2-6): DSGVTQTPKHLITATGQRVTLRCSPRSGDLSVYWYQQSLDQGLQFLIQYYNGEERAKGNILERFSAQQFPDLHSELNLSSLELGDSALYFCASSVNDVLTFGAGSRLTVL.

The genes are TRBV18 and TRBJ1-5; 8 bases agree with TRBD1. The CDR3 extends over 15 amino acids. Germline CDR1 reads KGHSH; CDR2 reads LQKENI. V lost 6 bases and J lost 2; bases outside the gene matches: 6. CDR3 nucleotides: TGTGCCAGCTCTTTTGGACAGGGTGGCAATCAGCCCCAGCATTTT. Translation gives CASSFGQGGNQPQHF.

The rearrangement links TRBV21-1 to TRBJ2-7. TRBV21-1 has pseudogene status. The CDR3 consists of 15 residues. The CDR3 DNA reads as TGTGCCAGCAGCAAAGCCGGGCCCCTTTACTACGAGCAGTACTTC. The encoded protein is CASSKAGPLYYEQYF.

The CDR3 DNA sequence: TGTGCCAGCAGCTTAGGGGCAGGATACTACGAGCAGTACTTC. Protein sequence: CASSLGAGYYEQYF. The chain carries TRBV11-2 and TRBJ2-7; D ambiguous. The CDR3 contains 14 residues. Trimming stripped 1 base from V and 3 bases from J, with 10 bases between. Germline CDR1 and CDR2: SGHAT and FQNNGV. Looking up the rest from reference TRBV11-2 and TRBJ2-7 gives the full variable domain: EAGVAQSPRYKIIEKRQSVAFWCNPISGHATLYWYQQILGQGPKLLIQFQNNGVVDDSQLPKDRFSAERLKGVDSTLKIQPAKLEDSAVYLCASSLGAGYYEQYFGPGTRLTVT.

V gene TRBV7-3 combines with J gene TRBJ2-5; TRBD2 agrees at 15 bases. The germline CDR1 and CDR2 sequences are SGHTA and FQGTGA. V shed 5 bases and J 5 bases; nucleotides not matched to a gene: 9. The CDR3 consists of 17 residues. The CDR3 here is CASSPRPGTSGRETQYF. Here the CDR3 DNA reads TGTGCCAGCAGCCCTCGTCCCGGGACTAGCGGGAGGGAGACCCAGTACTTC.

This chain uses TRBV2 with TRBJ2-1, with TRBD2 identical over 13 bases. This CDR3 is 15 amino acids long. The germline V gene encodes CDR1 SNHLY and CDR2 FYNNEI. After removal of 6 bases from V and 6 bases from J, the junction contained 5 bases not matched to a gene. CDR3 in amino acids: CASSPRTSGGNEQFF. The CDR3 DNA reads as TGTGCCAGCAGCCCACGGACTAGCGGGGGCAATGAGCAGTTCTTC.

The chain employs TRBV11-3 and TRBJ2-2; 8 nucleotides agree with TRBD1. The CDR3 contains 15 residues. V shed 3 bases and J 5 bases; nucleotides not matched to a gene: 5. CDR1 is SGHNT, CDR2 YENEEA, per germline. The DNA for the CDR3 is TGTGCCAGCAGCTTCGGACAGGGTGGAACCGGGGAGCTGTTTTTT. Its protein product is CASSFGQGGTGELFF.

This chain joins TRBV3-1 (or the pseudogene TRBV3-2) and TRBJ2-7; TRBD2 agrees at 7 bases. Germline values: CDR1 LGHDT, CDR2 YNNKEL (reference sequence). There are 15 residues in the CDR3. V dropped 1 base and J dropped 5; count of bases not matched to a gene: 8. The CDR3, as DNA: TGTGCCAGCAGCCAAGGCGCAGCGGGAAGGGACGAGCAGTACTTC. It is translated as CASSQGAAGRDEQYF.